One sample yielded the 3 T cell receptor beta chains listed below, sequenced in a study of cytomegalovirus exposure and HLA in healthy donors. With 60 Vbeta and 13 Jbeta primers, the PCR was carried out. Only in-frame clones appear in the TCRdb table, and some are missing; sequencing was by immunoSEQ multiplex PCR. The sample has over 110,000 clones; approximately 82% are singletons. Sequencing was carried out using PBMCs. These receptor sequences come from a woman aged 60-75 years in good health and CMV-seropositive.

In its sample, this clone was seen once. This chain uses TRBV11-1 with TRBJ1-1; D possibly corresponds to TRBD1 (5 bases). This CDR3 region has 15 residues. Trimming took 1 base from V and 3 from J, leaving 12 bases between them. The germline gives CDR1 SGHAT, CDR2 FQDESV (reference sequence). The CDR3 here is CASSLVEDTDTEAFF. The CDR3 DNA follows: TGTGCCAGCAGCTTAGTAGAGGACACCGACACTGAAGCTTTCTTT.

This clone was seen just once. The rearrangement links TRBV28 to TRBJ1-1; D remains unclear. Deletions cut 3 bases from V and 1 base from J, with 15 bases between. Germline lookup yields CDR1 MDHEN and CDR2 SYDVKM. The CDR3 covers 16 residues. Written as DNA, the CDR3 is TGTGCCAGCAGTTTCCTCTCGGAGGGAACGAACACTGAAGCTTTCTTT. Amino acids: CASSFLSEGTNTEAFF.

This chain uses TRBV7-9 with TRBJ2-1, with D maybe TRBD2 (5 bases). V lost 11 bases and J lost 1, with 18 bases in between. Looked up from germline, CDR1 is SEHNR and CDR2 is FQNEAQ (reference sequence). CDR3 size: 15 residues. DNA for the CDR3: TGTGCCGCTCAGGCCGGGGAAGTATCCTACAATGAGCAGTTCTTC. This encodes CAAQAGEVSYNEQFF.